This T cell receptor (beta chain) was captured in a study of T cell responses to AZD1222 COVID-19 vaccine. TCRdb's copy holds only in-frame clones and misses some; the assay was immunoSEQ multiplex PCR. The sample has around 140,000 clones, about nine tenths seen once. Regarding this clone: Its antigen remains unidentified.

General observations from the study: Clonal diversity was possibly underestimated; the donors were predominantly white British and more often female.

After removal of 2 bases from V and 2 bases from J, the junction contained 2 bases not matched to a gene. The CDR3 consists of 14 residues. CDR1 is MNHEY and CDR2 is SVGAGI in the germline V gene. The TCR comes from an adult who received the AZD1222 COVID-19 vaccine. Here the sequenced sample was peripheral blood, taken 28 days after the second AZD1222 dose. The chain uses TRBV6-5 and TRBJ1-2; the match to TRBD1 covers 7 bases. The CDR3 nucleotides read TGTGCCAGCAGTTACGCAGGGGGAAACTATGGCTACACCTTC. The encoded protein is CASSYAGGNYGYTF.